The TCR beta chain described here comes from a study of post-analysis software for immune sequencing data. Study conclusions and caveats: Samples prepared in the same batch strongly co-clustered by F measure. Among roughly 5 TRBV segments more frequent in patients than controls were TRBV5-6, TRBV5-1 and TRBV20-1.

In regard to this clonotype: Its antigen is currently unknown.

This CDR3 has 16 residues. V was pared by 2 bases and J by 3 bases, with 7 bases of the junction left unmatched. Germline V CDR1 and CDR2: DFQATT, SNEGSKA (reference sequence). Unique molecular identifiers featured in each of the TCR beta cDNA libraries. TCRdb reanalysed the PCR reads using MiXCR and keeps one entry per CDR3 protein. The sample yields 750,000 to 900,000 distinct CDR3 sequences, more than 45% seen once. The sequencing input was blood. The clonotype was recovered from a girl under 18 with multiple sclerosis. This rearrangement joins TRBV20-1 to TRBJ2-3; 11 bases fit TRBD1. Here the CDR3 DNA reads TGCAGTGCTAGACCTCTCCGGGACAGGGGGACAGATACGCAGTATTTT. It specifies CSARPLRDRGTDTQYF.